The clone carrying this T cell receptor beta chain was detected many times. Time point: newly diagnosed GD, antithyroid drugs for less than 3 months. PBMCs provided the RNA from which the TCR library was made. Into tubes containing EDTA, roughly 8.8 milliliters of peripheral blood were drawn. The TCR beta library used iRepertoire HTBI primers with Arm-PCR amplification of CDR3. From the multiplex PCR reads, TCRdb called clonotypes with MiXCR, one entry per CDR3 protein. The profile shows 680,000 or so distinct CDR3 sequences, 16% of them singletons. This sample was taken from a study of regulatory T cells in long-lasting Graves disease. With V trimmed by 1 base and J by 12 bases, 4 bases remained unmatched. The CDR3 spans 13 residues. Germline CDR1 and CDR2: LGHDT and YNNKEL (reference sequence). The data also belong to a second study, concerning T cells in Graves' hyperthyroidism and ophthalmopathy. In that study: The model made its ophthalmopathy prediction, and onset followed a median 6.5 months later.

Sequenced here: peripheral blood mononuclear cells (PBMCs), sampled at new diagnosis, from a patient treated with antithyroid drugs. The source of this sequence is a woman in her twenties or thirties with Graves disease. The chain has TRBV3-1 and TRBJ2-1; TRBD1 aligns across 9 bases. Here the CDR3 DNA reads TGTGCCAGCAGCCAAGTCCCGGGACAGGGGCAGTTCTTC. As protein: CASSQVPGQGQFF.